Shown below are 8 T cell receptor beta chains from a single sample sequenced in a study of cytomegalovirus exposure and HLA in healthy donors. PCR employed 60 Vbeta and 13 Jbeta primers. Assay used: immunoSEQ multiplex PCR; TCRdb lists only in-frame clones, some missing. The sample consists of 95,000 to 150,000 clones, over 65% of them appearing once. The specimen sequenced was PBMCs. The receptors originated from a man in his thirties or forties in good health and CMV-seronegative.

V is TRBV12-5 and J is TRBJ1-1, with a weak D call TRBD1 (5 bases). V lost 3 bases, J lost 2 bases, and 10 bases lay in between. CDR3 length: 14 amino acids. Germline CDR1 LGHNT, CDR2 FRNRAP. The CDR3 bases are TGTGCTAGTGGTTTTACGCAGGGCAACACTGAAGCTTTCTTT. Its translation: CASGFTQGNTEAFF.

In the case of this clone: One end of the junction is discordant with germline, which a read error may explain. The rearrangement links TRBV19 to TRBJ2-7; 12 bases map to TRBD1. The germline gives CDR1 LNHDA, CDR2 SQIVND (reference sequence). This CDR3 is 15 amino acids long. The chain's CDR3 is CASSPGTGGTYGQYF. The CDR3 DNA follows: TGTGCCAGTAGTCCCGGGACAGGGGGCACCTACGGGCAGTACTTC.

This clone occurred once. The V call is TRBV19, the J call TRBJ1-5; no clear D gene. V gave up 4 bases and J gave up 0 bases, with 13 bases separating them. From germline, CDR1 is LNHDA and CDR2 SQIVND (reference sequence). CDR3 length: 16 residues. CDR3 coding DNA: TGTGCCAGTAGTACGTACACCTTCCTTAGCAATCAGCCCCAGCATTTT. Protein: CASSTYTFLSNQPQHF.

The V gene is TRBV15, the J gene TRBJ1-2, with 7 bases identical to TRBD1. Germline assignment: CDR1 LNHNV and CDR2 YYDKDF (reference sequence). The length of the CDR3 is 16 residues. Losses at the gene ends were 0 bases for V and 2 bases for J; bases not matched to a gene: 6. CDR3 bases: TGTGCCACCAGCAGAGATCTGGGACAGCGAAACTATGGCTACACCTTC. Its protein product is CATSRDLGQRNYGYTF.

This chain links TRBV9 with TRBJ2-1; 9 bases line up with TRBD2. The CDR3 contains 17 residues. With 0 bases clipped from V and 5 bases from J, the junction kept 9 bases outside the gene matches. Germline loops: CDR1 SGDLS, CDR2 YYNGEE. CDR3 coding DNA: TGTGCCAGCAGCGTAGTAGGTAGCGGGGGTCCGAACAATGAGCAGTTCTTC. Amino acids: CASSVVGSGGPNNEQFF.

The chain carries TRBV5-1 and TRBJ2-2, with a possible D match to TRBD2 (5 bases). Trimming took 5 bases from V and 5 from J, leaving 7 bases between them. The germline V gene encodes CDR1 SGHRS and CDR2 YFSETQ. The CDR3 covers 12 residues. This CDR3 is CASRRDTGELFF. For the CDR3, the DNA is TGCGCCAGCAGGAGGGATACCGGGGAGCTGTTTTTT.

In this sample, this clone turned up a few times. The V and J genes are TRBV14 and TRBJ2-1; D perhaps matches TRBD1 (6 bases). This CDR3 contains 16 residues. V was pared by 3 bases and J by 4 bases, with 16 bases between. Germline V CDR1 and CDR2: SGHDN, FVKESK. The CDR3 spells CASSHRDKRIYNEQFF. CDR3 nucleotide sequence: TGTGCCAGCAGCCACCGGGACAAACGTATTTACAATGAGCAGTTCTTC.

J is TRBJ2-4 and V is TRBV4-3, with a tentative D call TRBD2 (5 bases). Trimming removed 3 bases at V and 6 bases at J, with 12 bases between. The germline gives CDR1 LGHNA, CDR2 YSLEER. This CDR3 comprises 14 residues. CDR3 in DNA: TGCGCCAGCAGCCAGAGAGGGTCGGGAAACATTCAGTACTTC. It yields the protein CASSQRGSGNIQYF.